The rows below give T cell receptor beta chains drawn from one sample of a study of shared clonotypes between healthy human individuals. Sequenced by immunoSEQ multiplex PCR; TCRdb stores in-frame clones only, minus some. Seen here are approximately 2,000,000 clones, roughly 93% observed once, and the top ten hold approximately 1.6%. The sequencing input was naive CD8+ T cells from PBMCs. These receptors were taken from a man aged 18 to 29 in good health. Some clones in this sample may be carry-over from other donors' samples. Both conserved end residues are part of each CDR3. Fields, in order: J gene, D gene, V gene, CDR3 DNA, CDR3 protein. The D gene is left open where the match is weak.

J gene: TRBJ2-1
D gene: TRBD2
V gene: TRBV27
CDR3 DNA: TGTGCCAGCAGTTTCGGGGGGAGTCGCTACAATGAGCAGTTCTTC
CDR3 protein: CASSFGGSRYNEQFF

J gene: TRBJ2-2
D gene: .
V gene: TRBV27
CDR3 DNA: TGTGCCACTGGGCGTTCGAACACCGGGGAGCTGTTTTTT
CDR3 protein: CATGRSNTGELFF

J gene: TRBJ1-4
D gene: TRBD1
V gene: TRBV6-1
CDR3 DNA: TGTGCCAGCAGTCACTTGACAGGGGGGGATGAAAAACTGTTTTTT
CDR3 protein: CASSHLTGGDEKLFF

J gene: TRBJ2-1
D gene: .
V gene: TRBV2
CDR3 DNA: TGTGCCAGCAGGAGACTCGGTGTAACTCCGTACGATGAGCAGTTCTTC
CDR3 protein: CASRRLGVTPYDEQFF

J gene: TRBJ1-5
D gene: .
V gene: TRBV15
CDR3 DNA: TGTGCCACCAGCCCCCGAGAGGGTGAGAGCAATCAGCCCCAGCATTTT
CDR3 protein: CATSPREGESNQPQHF

J gene: TRBJ1-1
D gene: .
V gene: TRBV5-6
CDR3 DNA: TGTGCCAGCAGCTTCAGCAGGAACACTGAAGCTTTCTTT
CDR3 protein: CASSFSRNTEAFF

J gene: TRBJ2-2
D gene: .
V gene: TRBV11-3
CDR3 DNA: TGTGCCAGCAGCCCAGGGGAGCGGGAAGCCCCCGGGGAGCTGTTTTTT
CDR3 protein: CASSPGEREAPGELFF

J gene: TRBJ1-2
D gene: .
V gene: TRBV7-8
CDR3 DNA: TGTGCCAGCAGCTTAGCGCTAATAGGGGCTGATAACTATGGCTACACCTTC
CDR3 protein: CASSLALIGADNYGYTF

J gene: TRBJ1-5
D gene: .
V gene: TRBV28
CDR3 DNA: TGTGCCAGCAGTCCTCCGGGACACCCTAATCAGCCCCAGCATTTT
CDR3 protein: CASSPPGHPNQPQHF

J gene: TRBJ2-3
D gene: TRBD2
V gene: TRBV4-2
CDR3 DNA: TGTGCCAGCAGCCAAGATTGGCCAGCGGGAGCTTTCTTGGATACGCAGTATTTT
CDR3 protein: CASSQDWPAGAFLDTQYF

J gene: TRBJ2-1
D gene: TRBD2
V gene: TRBV6-6
CDR3 DNA: TGTGCCAGCAGCTCTAGCGGGAGTTACAATGAGCAGTTCTTC
CDR3 protein: CASSSSGSYNEQFF

J gene: TRBJ1-2
D gene: TRBD1
V gene: TRBV7-9
CDR3 DNA: TGTGCCAGCAGCTCCACGTACACCGGGACAGACTATGGCTACACCTTC
CDR3 protein: CASSSTYTGTDYGYTF

J gene: TRBJ2-2
D gene: TRBD2
V gene: TRBV19
CDR3 DNA: TGTGCCACCGCCGAACTAGCGGGAGCGATCCGGGAGCTGTTTTTT
CDR3 protein: CATAELAGAIRELFF

J gene: TRBJ1-5
D gene: .
V gene: TRBV4-1
CDR3 DNA: TGCGCCAGCAGCCAACTCCCTGGATTCAATCAGCCCCAGCATTTT
CDR3 protein: CASSQLPGFNQPQHF

J gene: TRBJ2-5
D gene: .
V gene: TRBV5-1
CDR3 DNA: TGCGCCAGTCGGTATACCGGAGGGCCGAGAGAGACCCAGTACTTC
CDR3 protein: CASRYTGGPRETQYF

J gene: TRBJ1-1
D gene: .
V gene: TRBV27
CDR3 DNA: TGTGCCAGCACCTCTTGGGCCGAGGGGCTTGCGGGCACTGAAGCTTTCTTT
CDR3 protein: CASTSWAEGLAGTEAFF

J gene: TRBJ2-1
D gene: .
V gene: TRBV19
CDR3 DNA: TGTGCCAGTAGTATCCTCCCCGGGTCCCGGTCCTACAATGAGCAGTTCTTC
CDR3 protein: CASSILPGSRSYNEQFF

J gene: TRBJ2-7
D gene: TRBD1
V gene: TRBV7-9
CDR3 DNA: TGTGCCAGCAGCTTTAGGGACAGCTCCTACGAGCAGTACTTC
CDR3 protein: CASSFRDSSYEQYF

J gene: TRBJ1-1
D gene: .
V gene: TRBV6-5
CDR3 DNA: TGTGCCAGCAGTTTCACTTGGAACACTGAAGCTTTCTTT
CDR3 protein: CASSFTWNTEAFF

J gene: TRBJ2-5
D gene: TRBD1
V gene: TRBV28
CDR3 DNA: TGTGCCAGCAGATTACGATCGGGCGGTACAGGGGATACAAGGGAGACCCAGTACTTC
CDR3 protein: CASRLRSGGTGDTRETQYF

J gene: TRBJ2-1
D gene: .
V gene: TRBV13
CDR3 DNA: TGTGCCAGCAGCTTTGGCGCTAGCAGTTACAATGAGCAGTTCTTC
CDR3 protein: CASSFGASSYNEQFF

J gene: TRBJ1-1
D gene: TRBD1
V gene: TRBV11-2
CDR3 DNA: TGTGCCAGCAGCTTATACAGGGGGCGCGGCACTGAAGCTTTCTTT
CDR3 protein: CASSLYRGRGTEAFF

J gene: TRBJ1-1
D gene: .
V gene: TRBV11-2
CDR3 DNA: TGTGCCAGCAGCTTAGTTGGGGGGCGTCCAACTGAAGCTTTCTTT
CDR3 protein: CASSLVGGRPTEAFF